The sequence of this T cell receptor (beta chain) was determined in a study of untreated major depressive disorder. General study points: A comparatively small sample limits the generalizability of these findings. Each subject's top five TRBV05-01 clones were all private.

The donors were all European-descended. For this clone: Its antigen remains unknown.

TCRdb's table, derived via immunoSEQ multiplex PCR, lists solely in-frame clones and lacks some. Among 20,000 to 25,000 clones listed, more than 75% were seen once. The CDR3 is 16 amino acids. Germline CDR1 is SGHAT and CDR2 is FQNNGV. Unmatched junction bases numbered 10, after V lost 5 bases and J lost 4 bases. The chain couples TRBV11-2 to TRBJ2-3; 9 bases are a match to TRBD2. The receptor was derived from a woman aged 25 to 39 in good health. Sequencing used CD4+ T cells from PBMCs. CDR3 in DNA: TGTGCCAGCAGCCCCAGTGGTGCGGGGGGGTCAGATACGCAGTATTTT. Protein product: CASSPSGAGGSDTQYF.